This T cell receptor beta chain was identified in a study of T-cell memory formation after mild COVID-19. Across the whole study: Among the donors, TCR clusters were largely specific to each donor.

Sample barcodes and UMIs were carried by the TCR alpha and TCR beta cDNA libraries that 5'RACE generated with constant-segment primers. TCRdb recomputed calls from the 5' RACE reads with MiXCR, one row per CDR3 protein. The table includes roughly 89,000 distinct CDR3 sequences, roughly 16% detected once. Overall study results and limits: Certain responding clones were present in pre-infection memory, suggesting participation of cross-reactive memory. CD4+ contracting clones lay mainly in CM and EM, CD8+ ones in EMRA.

To note about this clonotype: No antigen is known for it.

This sequence was found in a man in his late teens or twenties who had mild COVID-19 (a few samples of this study predate the infection). Cell type and time point are not known. What was sequenced was PBMCs or a T cell subset sorted from them (not recorded which).

The CDR3 DNA sequence: TGTGCCAGCAGTGGACAGGGTGAGGGGACCGGGGAGCTGTTTTTT. Its protein product is CASSGQGEGTGELFF. This chain connects TRBV25-1 to TRBJ2-2; TRBD1 agrees at 7 bases. V dropped 4 bases and J dropped 5; count of bases not matched to a gene: 7. The CDR3 runs 15 residues. The germline V gene encodes CDR1 MGHDK and CDR2 SYGVNS.